The T cell receptor (beta chain) described here comes from a study of blood T cell repertoires in COVID-19 (dated by TCRdb to 2019 to 2021). Background on the whole study: Samples covering the acute and convalescent phases of COVID-19 were provided by collaborators in the United States, Italy and Spain. Deeply sampled blood TCRbeta repertoires from subjects exposed to, actively infected with, or recovered from COVID-19 were included in the dataset. Samples were obtained from the ongoing ImmuneRACE study (first 160 participants) and from over 1,000 subjects provided by 6 global collaborators. A freely available public database, intended as a resource for researchers studying the immune response to SARS-CoV-2, is where the repertoires were released. Where available, HLA class I and class II types were obtained from metadata supplied by the sample provider rather than from assay-based typing. The prospective study material was composed of cDNA or gDNA derived from T cells, B-cell-depleted T cells, or PBMCs. Nearly every sample came with metadata listing a de-identified subject ID, COVID-19 status, age in years and sex.

Regarding this clone: Its antigen remains undetermined. Base qualities are not recorded, but no much larger clone differs from it by a single base.

Collaborating institutions collected whole blood in K2EDTA tubes following their own protocols. For TCRbeta analysis, collaborators shipped samples as frozen whole blood, isolated PBMCs, or DNA extracted from either of those sample types. V drops 0 bases and J drops 8 bases, leaving 7 bases in between. The cysteine opens and the phenylalanine closes a CDR3 of 13 amino acids. Only the CDR3 region is kept as DNA, spanning 39 bases read in frame from base 1. TCRbeta CDR3 regions were amplified from genomic DNA by means of the immunoSEQ Assay, a bias-controlled multiplex PCR. In the source study's methods: Nucleated cell counts per sample were estimated from amplification of reference gene primers within the assay. To quantify the absolute abundance of each unique TCRbeta CDR3 rearrangement, sequence reads were collapsed and filtered. Productive Simpson clonality was computed per sample as the square root of Simpson's diversity index over productive rearrangements. Here the immuneACCESS table is served through TCRdb, limited to in-frame sequences with V and J called. Missing clones are a known gap in these copies; in checked studies unresolved V genes cover under half, and the rest lacks a known reason. V and J calls and clone size come straight from that table; D and trimming were deduced from the DNA. The sample includes approximately 280,000 clones, with about 82% observed a single time. Less than 6.5% of the sample goes to the ten largest clones.

What the work shows at the level of the full study, not this receptor alone: Clinical and demographic metadata were provided uncurated, with the amount varying by source and participant.

This chain is built from TRBV12-3 or TRBV12-4 and TRBJ2-2; the D gene cannot be resolved reliably. What was sequenced was peripheral blood. This clonotype originated in a man aged 50 to 60 with active or convalescent COVID-19. The CDR3 amino acid sequence is: CASSLAFLGELFF. The DNA is TGTGCCAGCAGTTTAGCGTTCCTTGGGGAGCTGTTTTTT.